The TCR beta chain under discussion was sequenced for a study of blood T cell repertoires in COVID-19. Looking at the study overall: Collection of acute and convalescent COVID-19 samples took place in the United States, Italy and Spain. In each case, the material was cDNA or gDNA derived from T cells, B-cell-depleted T cells, or PBMCs.

The CDR3 is made up of 18 amino acids. The V end was cut by 5 bases, the J end by 0 bases, with 17 bases between. CDR1 SEHNR and CDR2 FQNEAQ come from the germline V gene (reference sequence). Per the authors' pipeline: Amplification from reference gene primers served as the basis for estimated nucleated cell counts. Clones were read by immunoSEQ multiplex PCR, and TCRdb kept only the in-frame ones, dropping some. The V and J calls and clone size were taken over from that table, and D and trimming were inferred from the DNA. This table has approximately 230,000 clones, roughly 80% appearing once. The sequence was collected from a woman older than 75 with active or convalescent COVID-19. The chain is built from TRBV7-9 and TRBJ2-6; the D gene is possibly TRBD2 (5 bases). The material sequenced was peripheral blood. The CDR3 region has the DNA TGTGCCAGCAGCGGTCTCGGGGAAGGTCCCTCTGGGGCCAACGTCCTGACTTTC. This codes for CASSGLGEGPSGANVLTF.